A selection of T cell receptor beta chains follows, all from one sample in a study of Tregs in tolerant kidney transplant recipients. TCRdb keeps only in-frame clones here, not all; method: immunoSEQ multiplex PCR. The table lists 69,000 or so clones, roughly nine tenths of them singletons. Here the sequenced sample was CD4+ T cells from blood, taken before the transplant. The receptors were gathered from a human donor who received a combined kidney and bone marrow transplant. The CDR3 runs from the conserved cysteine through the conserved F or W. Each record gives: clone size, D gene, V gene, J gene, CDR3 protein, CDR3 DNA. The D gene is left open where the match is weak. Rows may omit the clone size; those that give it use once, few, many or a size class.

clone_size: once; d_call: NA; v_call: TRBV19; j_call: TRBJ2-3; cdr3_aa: CASSITLMRTDTQYF; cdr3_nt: TGTGCCAGTAGTATAACTCTCATGCGCACAGATACGCAGTATTTT
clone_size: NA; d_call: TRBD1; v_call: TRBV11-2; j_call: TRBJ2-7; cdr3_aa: CASSFGTEIYEQYF; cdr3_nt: TGTGCCAGCAGCTTCGGGACAGAGATCTACGAGCAGTACTTC
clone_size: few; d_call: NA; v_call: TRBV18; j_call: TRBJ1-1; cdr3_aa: CASSPREELNTEAFF; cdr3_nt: TGTGCCAGCTCACCACGGGAGGAGTTGAACACTGAAGCTTTCTTT
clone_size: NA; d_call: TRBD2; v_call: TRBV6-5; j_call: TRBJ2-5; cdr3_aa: CASSYARASGGETQYF; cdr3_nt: TGTGCCAGCAGTTACGCCCGGGCTAGCGGAGGGGAGACCCAGTACTTC
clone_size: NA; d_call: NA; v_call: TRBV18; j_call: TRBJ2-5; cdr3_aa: CASSPSGGETQYF; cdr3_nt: TGTGCCAGCTCACCATCCGGCGGGGAGACCCAGTACTTC
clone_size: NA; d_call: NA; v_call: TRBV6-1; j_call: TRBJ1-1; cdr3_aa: CASSEAGGQFNTEAFF; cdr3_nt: TGTGCCAGCAGTGAAGCAGGTGGACAATTCAACACTGAAGCTTTCTTT
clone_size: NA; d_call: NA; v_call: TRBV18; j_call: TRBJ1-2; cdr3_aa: CASSPKRWGYTF; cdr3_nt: TGTGCCAGCTCACCGAAGCGATGGGGCTACACCTTC
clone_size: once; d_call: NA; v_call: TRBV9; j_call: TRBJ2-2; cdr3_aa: CASSVGPSEGELFF; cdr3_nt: TGTGCCAGCAGCGTAGGCCCTAGCGAAGGGGAGCTGTTTTTT
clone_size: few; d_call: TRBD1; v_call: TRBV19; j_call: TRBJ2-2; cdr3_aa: CASRTGGSTGELFF; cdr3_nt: TGTGCCAGCAGGACAGGGGGGTCTACCGGGGAGCTGTTTTTT
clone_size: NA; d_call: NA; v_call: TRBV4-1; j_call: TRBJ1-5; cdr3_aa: CASSQVISNQPQHF; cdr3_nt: TGCGCCAGCAGCCAAGTTATAAGCAATCAGCCCCAGCATTTT
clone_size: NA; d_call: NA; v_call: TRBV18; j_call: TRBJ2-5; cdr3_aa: CASSPPHGQETQYF; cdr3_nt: TGTGCCAGCTCACCACCGCACGGTCAAGAGACCCAGTACTTC
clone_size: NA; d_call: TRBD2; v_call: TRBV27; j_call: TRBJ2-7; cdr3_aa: CAFPPGLADSSYEQYF; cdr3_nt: TGTGCCTTCCCTCCGGGACTAGCGGACAGCTCCTACGAGCAGTACTTC
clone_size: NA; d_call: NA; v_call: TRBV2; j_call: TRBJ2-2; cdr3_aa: CASSEQGSTGELFF; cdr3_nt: TGTGCCAGCAGTGAGCAGGGGAGCACCGGGGAGCTGTTTTTT
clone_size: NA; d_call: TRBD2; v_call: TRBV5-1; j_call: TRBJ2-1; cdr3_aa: CASTRTSGPNNEQFF; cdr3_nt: TGCGCCAGCACCCGGACTAGCGGGCCTAACAATGAGCAGTTCTTC
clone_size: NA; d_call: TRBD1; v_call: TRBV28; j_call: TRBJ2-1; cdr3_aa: CASSLWGTGANYNEQFF; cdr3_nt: TGTGCCAGCAGTTTATGGGGGACAGGGGCAAATTACAATGAGCAGTTCTTC
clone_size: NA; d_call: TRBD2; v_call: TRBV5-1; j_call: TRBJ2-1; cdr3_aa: CASSYGGLAGVSQGNEQFF; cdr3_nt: TGCGCCAGCAGTTATGGGGGACTAGCGGGAGTATCCCAGGGCAATGAGCAGTTCTTC
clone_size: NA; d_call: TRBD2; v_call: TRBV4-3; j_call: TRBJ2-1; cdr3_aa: CASSQERAGGQREQFF; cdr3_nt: TGCGCCAGCAGCCAAGAGAGAGCGGGAGGCCAGCGGGAGCAGTTCTTC
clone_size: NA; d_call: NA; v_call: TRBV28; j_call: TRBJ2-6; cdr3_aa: CASSLIADSGANVLTF; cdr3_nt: TGTGCCAGCAGTTTAATAGCGGACTCTGGGGCCAACGTCCTGACTTTC
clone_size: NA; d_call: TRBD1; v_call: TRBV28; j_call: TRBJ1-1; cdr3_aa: CASRDRQGNTEAFF; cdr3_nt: TGTGCCAGCAGGGACAGACAGGGCAACACTGAAGCTTTCTTT
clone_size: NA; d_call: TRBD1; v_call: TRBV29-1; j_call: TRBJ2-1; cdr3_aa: CSVGRGLGNEQFF; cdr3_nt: TGCAGCGTGGGCAGGGGGTTGGGGAATGAGCAGTTCTTC
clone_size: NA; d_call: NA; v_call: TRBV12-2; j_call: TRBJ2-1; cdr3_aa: CASRLAGADNEQFF; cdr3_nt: TGTGCAAGTCGCTTAGCGGGAGCAGACAATGAGCAGTTCTTC
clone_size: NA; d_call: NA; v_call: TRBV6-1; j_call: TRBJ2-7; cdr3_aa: CASSVVGGEYEQYF; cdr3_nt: TGTGCCAGCAGTGTGGTGGGCGGGGAATACGAGCAGTACTTC
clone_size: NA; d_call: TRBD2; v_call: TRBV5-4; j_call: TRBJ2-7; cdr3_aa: CASSWGAGGVTYEQYF; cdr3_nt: TGTGCCAGCAGCTGGGGAGCGGGAGGGGTGACCTACGAGCAGTACTTC
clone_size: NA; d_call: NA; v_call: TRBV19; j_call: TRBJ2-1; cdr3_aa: CASRGTRYNEQFF; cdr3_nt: TGTGCCAGTAGAGGAACTAGGTACAATGAGCAGTTCTTC
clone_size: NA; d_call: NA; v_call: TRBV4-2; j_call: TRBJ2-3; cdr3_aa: CASSPRGDTQYF; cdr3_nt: TGTGCCAGCAGCCCACGGGGGGATACGCAGTATTTT
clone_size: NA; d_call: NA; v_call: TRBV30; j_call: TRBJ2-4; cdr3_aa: CAWSVGGSGKNIQYF; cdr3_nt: TGTGCCTGGAGTGTAGGAGGGAGTGGGAAAAACATTCAGTACTTC
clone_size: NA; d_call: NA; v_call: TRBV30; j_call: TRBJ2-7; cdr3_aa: CAWSRQGGEQYF; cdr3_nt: TGTGCCTGGAGTCGGCAGGGAGGCGAGCAGTACTTC
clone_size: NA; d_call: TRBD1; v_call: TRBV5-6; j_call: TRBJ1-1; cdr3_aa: CASSSRDSGGAFF; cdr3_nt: TGTGCCAGCAGCTCCCGGGACAGCGGGGGGGCTTTCTTT
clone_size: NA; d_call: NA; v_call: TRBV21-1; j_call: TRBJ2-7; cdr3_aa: CASSYEYF; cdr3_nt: TGTGCCAGCAGCTATGAGTACTTC
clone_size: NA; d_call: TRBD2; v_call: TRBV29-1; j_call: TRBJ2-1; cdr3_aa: CSAPRGTSGRSEQFF; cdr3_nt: TGCAGCGCCCCCCGAGGGACTAGCGGGAGAAGTGAGCAGTTCTTC
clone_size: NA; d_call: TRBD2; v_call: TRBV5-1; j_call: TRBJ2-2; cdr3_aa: CASSVGTTYTGELFF; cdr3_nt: TGCGCCAGCAGCGTCGGGACTACCTACACCGGGGAGCTGTTTTTT
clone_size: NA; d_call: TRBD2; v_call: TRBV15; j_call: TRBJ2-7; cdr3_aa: CATSRDGVGRRGVYEQYF; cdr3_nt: TGTGCCACCAGCAGAGACGGGGTTGGGCGCCGGGGGGTATACGAGCAGTACTTC
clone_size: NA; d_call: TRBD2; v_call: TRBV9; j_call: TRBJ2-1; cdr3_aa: CASSPVGTSGNNEQFF; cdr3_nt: TGTGCCAGCAGCCCAGTGGGGACTAGCGGGAACAATGAGCAGTTCTTC
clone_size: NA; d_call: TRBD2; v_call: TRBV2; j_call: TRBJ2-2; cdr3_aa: CASTRTSGRISTGELFF; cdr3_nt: TGTGCCAGCACCCGGACTAGCGGGAGGATTAGCACCGGGGAGCTGTTTTTT
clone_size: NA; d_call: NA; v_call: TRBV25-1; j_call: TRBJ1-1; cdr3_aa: CASSQQGSGTEAFF; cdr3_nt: TGTGCCAGCAGCCAACAGGGATCGGGAACTGAAGCTTTCTTT
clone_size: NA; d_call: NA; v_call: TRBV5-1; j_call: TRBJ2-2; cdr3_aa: CASSLTPNTGELFF; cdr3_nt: TGCGCCAGCAGCTTGACACCGAACACCGGGGAGCTGTTTTTT
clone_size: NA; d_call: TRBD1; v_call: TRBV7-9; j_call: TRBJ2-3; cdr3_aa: CASSPRGTATDTQYF; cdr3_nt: TGTGCCAGCAGCCCGAGGGGGACAGCGACAGATACGCAGTATTTT
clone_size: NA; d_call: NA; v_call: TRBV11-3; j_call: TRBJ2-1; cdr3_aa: CASSLDSLRANEQFF; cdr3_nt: TGTGCCAGCAGTCTGGACAGTCTCCGTGCCAATGAGCAGTTCTTC
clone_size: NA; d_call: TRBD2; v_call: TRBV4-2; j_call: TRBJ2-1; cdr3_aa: CASSQLTSGGNEQFF; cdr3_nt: TGTGCCAGCAGCCAATTGACTAGCGGGGGAAATGAGCAGTTCTTC
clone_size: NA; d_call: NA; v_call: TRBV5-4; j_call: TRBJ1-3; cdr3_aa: CASSFIGQLRKAGNTIYF; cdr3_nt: TGTGCCAGCAGCTTCATTGGACAGCTCAGGAAGGCTGGAAACACCATATATTTT
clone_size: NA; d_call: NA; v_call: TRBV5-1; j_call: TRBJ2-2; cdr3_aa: CASSLQPPGSNTGELFF; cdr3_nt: TGCGCCAGCAGCTTGCAACCCCCAGGTTCGAACACCGGGGAGCTGTTTTTT
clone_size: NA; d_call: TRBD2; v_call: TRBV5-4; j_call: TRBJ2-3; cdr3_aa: CASSLAGLAGGLDTQYF; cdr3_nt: TGTGCCAGCAGCTTGGCGGGTTTAGCGGGAGGGTTAGATACGCAGTATTTT
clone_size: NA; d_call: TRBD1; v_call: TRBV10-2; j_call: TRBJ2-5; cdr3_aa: CASTRVRDRSFRETQYF; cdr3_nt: TGCGCCAGCACTCGCGTCCGGGACAGGTCCTTTCGAGAGACCCAGTACTTC
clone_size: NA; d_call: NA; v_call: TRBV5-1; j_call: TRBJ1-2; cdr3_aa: CASSQTGDYGYTF; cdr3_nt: TGCGCCAGCAGCCAGACAGGAGACTATGGCTACACCTTC
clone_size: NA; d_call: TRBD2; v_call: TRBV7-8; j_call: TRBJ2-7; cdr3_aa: CASSPRVTGSGTSGSYEQYF; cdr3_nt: TGTGCCAGCAGCCCGAGGGTAACAGGGAGCGGGACTAGCGGATCCTACGAGCAGTACTTC
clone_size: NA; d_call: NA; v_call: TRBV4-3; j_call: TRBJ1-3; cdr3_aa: CASSQDHRSSGNTIYF; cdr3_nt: TGCGCCAGCAGCCAAGACCACAGAAGCTCTGGAAACACCATATATTTT
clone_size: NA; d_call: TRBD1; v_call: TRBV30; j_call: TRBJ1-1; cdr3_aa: CAWMKQGGTEAFF; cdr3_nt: TGTGCCTGGATGAAACAGGGGGGCACTGAAGCTTTCTTT